A single sample gave rise to the 16 T cell receptor beta chains below, sequenced in a study of blood T cell repertoires in COVID-19. Sequencing was performed with immunoSEQ multiplex PCR; in TCRdb, only in-frame clones are kept and a portion is missing. This sample has around 70,000 clones, with about 84% found just once. Source material: peripheral blood. These receptors originate from a human donor in a cohort sampled during active COVID-19.

The chain has TRBV3-1 (or the pseudogene TRBV3-2) and TRBJ2-7, with 9 bases that match TRBD1. The CDR3 contains 19 residues. From germline, CDR1 is LGHDT and CDR2 YNNKEL (reference sequence). The ends lost 0 bases at V and 2 bases at J; junction bases unmatched: 14. CDR3 amino acids: CASSQDKLTGGTPTYEQYF. In DNA, the CDR3 is TGTGCCAGCAGCCAAGATAAATTGACAGGGGGTACCCCTACCTACGAGCAGTACTTC.

The J gene is TRBJ1-2, the V gene TRBV29-1, with D possibly being TRBD1 (5 bases). This CDR3 is built from 16 residues. The germline V and J ends were trimmed by 7 bases and 2 bases, with 23 bases remaining between them. The germline V gene has CDR1 SQVTM and CDR2 ANQGSEA. DNA of the CDR3: TGCAGCGCGTCCCCGGGCCCCGAAAAGGGGAACTATGGCTACACCTTC. Translation gives CSASPGPEKGNYGYTF.

This sequence joins TRBV23-1 and TRBJ2-7, with D perhaps matching TRBD1 (5 bases). TRBV23-1 is placed among ORFs of uncertain function. The CDR3 runs 15 residues. V was clipped by 3 bases and J by 2 bases, with 14 bases between them. The DNA of the CDR3 is TGCGCCAGCAGTCACGTACCCGACAGCACCTACGAGCAGTACTTC. Its protein is CASSHVPDSTYEQYF.

The J gene is TRBJ1-4, the V gene TRBV19, with 7 bases lining up with TRBD1. The V segment lost 4 bases and the J segment 7 bases; nucleotides outside the gene matches: 6. This CDR3 has 14 amino acids. Looked up from germline, CDR1 is LNHDA and CDR2 is SQIVND (reference sequence). CDR3 loop: CASSTRTGFEKLFF. CDR3 coding DNA: TGTGCCAGTAGTACCAGGACAGGTTTTGAAAAACTGTTTTTT.

CDR3 residues: CASTDFLRRDNEQFF. CDR3 in DNA: TGTGCCAGCACCGACTTTTTGCGGAGGGACAATGAGCAGTTCTTC. The rearrangement uses TRBV7-9 and TRBJ2-1, with D perhaps TRBD2 (6 bases). The V end lost 7 bases, the J end lost 5 bases, and 18 bases lay between the germline ends. CDR3 length equals 15 residues. Germline loops: CDR1 SEHNR, CDR2 FQNEAQ (reference sequence).

This rearrangement joins TRBV28 to TRBJ2-1; 7 bases map to TRBD1. CDR3 size: 14 residues. Losses at the gene ends were 6 bases for V and 3 bases for J; bases not matched to a gene: 5. Germline CDR1 reads MDHEN; CDR2 reads SYDVKM. The CDR3 here is CASRKTGDYNEQFF. CDR3 bases: TGTGCCAGCAGGAAAACAGGGGACTACAATGAGCAGTTCTTC.

The chain links TRBV3-1 (or the pseudogene TRBV3-2) to TRBJ1-3; no reliable D call. V gave up 5 bases and J gave up 7 bases, with 6 bases separating them. The CDR3 is made up of 11 amino acids. The V gene's germline CDR1 is LGHDT and CDR2 YNNKEL (reference sequence). The CDR3 DNA reads TGTGCCAGCAGCGACGGGAACACCATATATTTT. Its translation is CASSDGNTIYF.

CDR3 sequence: CASSKEASGRAGTDTQYF. The DNA for the CDR3 is TGTGCCAGCAGCAAAGAGGCTAGCGGGAGGGCCGGGACAGATACGCAGTATTTT. The V call is TRBV7-2, the J call TRBJ2-3, with 12 bases aligning to TRBD2. Germline V gene lookup returns CDR1 SGHTA and CDR2 FQGNSA. V lost 5 bases and J lost 3; bases outside the gene matches: 12. The CDR3 length is 18 residues.

CDR3 in DNA: TGTGCCAGCAGACAGGGTAGCTCCTATAATTCACCCCTCCACTTT. This gives the protein CASRQGSSYNSPLHF. V gene TRBV6-5 combines with J gene TRBJ1-6; perhaps TRBD1 as D (6 bases). Germline values: CDR1 MNHEY, CDR2 SVGAGI. The CDR3 is made up of 15 amino acids. V was clipped by 6 bases and J by 0 bases, with 9 bases between them.

In its sample, this clone was seen a few times. The V gene is TRBV4-1, the J gene TRBJ1-1, with TRBD1 matching over 7 bases. The CDR3 loop spans 17 amino acids. Germline V lookup: CDR1 MGHRA, CDR2 YSYEKL. V was pared by 0 bases and J by 4 bases, with 11 bases of the junction left unmatched. In DNA form, the CDR3 reads TGCGCCAGCAGCCAAGATCCCCTCAGGGGGATCGCCACTGAAGCTTTCTTT. This codes for CASSQDPLRGIATEAFF.

The V gene is TRBV5-4, the J gene TRBJ1-2; no definite D call. V was trimmed by 4 bases and J by 3 bases, leaving 10 bases between them. From germline, CDR1 is SGHNT and CDR2 YYREEE (reference sequence). This CDR3 is 13 amino acids long. CDR3 region: CASSPQSDYGYTF. Here the CDR3 DNA reads TGTGCCAGCAGCCCACAGTCGGACTATGGCTACACCTTC.

The J gene is TRBJ1-2, the V gene TRBV4-3; D remains unclear. Germline CDR1 is LGHNA and CDR2 is YSLEER. The V end lost 0 bases, the J end lost 8 bases, and 7 bases lay between the germline ends. This CDR3 region has 12 residues. This chain's CDR3 is CASSQDHSGYTF. DNA for the CDR3: TGCGCCAGCAGCCAAGATCATAGCGGCTACACCTTC.

The rearrangement links TRBV5-8 to TRBJ1-5; 7 bases match TRBD1. Germline V gives CDR1 SGHTS, CDR2 YDEGEE. The CDR3 consists of 16 residues. Trimming cost V 4 bases and J 2 bases; bases outside gene matches: 9. CDR3 sequence reads: CASSLRTGGGNQPQHF. Here the CDR3 DNA reads TGTGCCAGCAGCCTAAGGACAGGAGGAGGCAATCAGCCCCAGCATTTT.

V is TRBV7-8 and J is TRBJ1-3; D gene ambiguous. The V end lost 0 bases, the J end lost 0 bases, and 6 bases lay between the germline ends. This CDR3 region has 15 residues. The germline CDR1 and CDR2 sequences are SGHVS and FQNEAQ. The CDR3 sequence is CASSLAAYSGNTIYF. In DNA form, the CDR3 reads TGTGCCAGCAGCTTAGCTGCCTACTCTGGAAACACCATATATTTT.

The chain recombines TRBV6-5 with TRBJ2-7; D might be TRBD1 (5 bases). The CDR3 sequence is 14 residues long. The ends were cut back, 6 bases at V and 5 bases at J, with 17 bases in the middle. From germline, CDR1 is MNHEY and CDR2 SVGAGI. The CDR3 spells CASRSPAGSNEQYF. Written as DNA, the CDR3 is TGTGCCAGCAGGTCCCCGGCAGGGTCCAACGAGCAGTACTTC.

V is TRBV3-1 (or the pseudogene TRBV3-2) and J is TRBJ2-7, with D tentatively TRBD2 (5 bases). Trimming shortened V by 4 bases and J by 2 bases, and 15 bases separated the two germline ends. The CDR3 consists of 15 residues. Germline assignment: CDR1 LGHDT and CDR2 YNNKEL (reference sequence). The CDR3 coding sequence is TGTGCCAGCAGCCTTTGGACTGAGGCCGCCTACGAGCAGTACTTC. Amino acids: CASSLWTEAAYEQYF.